Listed below are T cell receptor beta chains from one sample, sequenced in a study of cytomegalovirus exposure and HLA in healthy donors. The table came from immunoSEQ multiplex PCR; TCRdb's copy has only in-frame clones and leaves some out. The repertoire has 150,000 to 200,000 clones, around nine tenths of them found once; the top ten carry about 1.7%. The specimen was PBMCs. The source is a woman aged 18 to 35 in good health and CMV-seronegative. Both conserved end residues are part of each CDR3. The D gene is left open where the match is weak. Not all rows give a size; the values are once, few, many and, for expanded clones, a class.

few	TRBJ1-2	TRBD1	TRBV4-1	TGCGCCAGCAGCCCCTTCCCGGGACAGGGGGCCTCTAACTATGGCTACACCTTC	CASSPFPGQGASNYGYTF
.	TRBJ1-2	TRBD1	TRBV18	TGTGCCAGCTCAGCCGACAGGGACTATGGCTACACCTTC	CASSADRDYGYTF
few	TRBJ2-7	.	TRBV30	TGTGCCTGGAGTGTTCGTAACAGGCGCTACGAGCAGTACTTC	CAWSVRNRRYEQYF
.	TRBJ2-5	TRBD1	TRBV28	TGTGCCAGCAGTTTATGGACAGGGGGCGGAGAGACCCAGTACTTC	CASSLWTGGGETQYF
few	TRBJ1-1	TRBD1	TRBV11-2	TGTGCCAGCAGCCGACAGGGATCAACTGAAGCTTTCTTT	CASSRQGSTEAFF
.	TRBJ2-5	TRBD1	TRBV29-1	TGCAGCGTTGCCCCCGGGACAGGGGGTGGAGAGACCCAGTACTTC	CSVAPGTGGGETQYF
.	TRBJ2-2	TRBD1	TRBV4-1	TGCGCCAGCAGCCATCTTGGGACAGGGGGCACCGGGGAGCTGTTTTTT	CASSHLGTGGTGELFF
.	TRBJ2-7	.	TRBV7-8	TGTGCCAGCAGCCCCAGGGAGGAGGGCGAGCAGTACTTC	CASSPREEGEQYF
.	TRBJ1-1	TRBD1	TRBV28	TGTGCCAGCAGTTTAGGGACAGGGACCGAAGCTTTCTTT	CASSLGTGTEAFF
few	TRBJ2-1	TRBD2	TRBV27	TGTGCCAGCAGTTTTCAAAGGGAGGGATACAATGAGCAGTTCTTC	CASSFQREGYNEQFF
.	TRBJ2-1	.	TRBV5-4	TGTGCCAGCAGCGAGACAGGCAATGAGCAGTTCTTC	CASSETGNEQFF
.	TRBJ2-1	TRBD2	TRBV5-4	TGTGCCAGCAGCGTTGGGGGACTAGCGTCGCTGTTCTTC	CASSVGGLASLFF